The source of this T cell receptor (beta chain) is a study of blood T cells in healthy people across ages. Study-level information: For every two T cells, template switching captured about one barcoded beta molecule. Notes on the study in general: TCR beta diversity tracked closely with naive T cell percentage. In older individuals, TCR beta diversity per million T cells was lower, falling roughly linearly with age.

The germline V gene has CDR1 LGHNA and CDR2 YNFKEQ. The CDR3 consists of 15 residues. Unmatched junction bases numbered 8, after V lost 3 bases and J lost 3 bases. Then a second PCR, running roughly 7 to 11 cycles, was carried out with a sample-barcoded 5' primer and a J-beta primer mix. Via MiXCR, TCRdb re-called the 5' RACE reads, giving one row per CDR3 protein. The profile shows under 800,000 distinct CDR3 sequences, approximately 21% of them singletons. Details on this clonotype: The antigen remains unidentified. A single base separates this from a much larger clone, so it may be a read error.

The sequencing input was blood. The genes are TRBV4-2 and TRBJ2-7; 7 bases match TRBD1. This receptor was taken from an older man in good health. CDR3 in DNA: TGTGCCAGCAGCCAGAGGGCAGGGGGTTTCTACGAGCAGTACTTC. Protein product: CASSQRAGGFYEQYF.